A selection of T cell receptor beta chains follows, all from one sample in a study of shared clonotypes between healthy human individuals. Generated by immunoSEQ multiplex PCR, the TCRdb table keeps only in-frame clones and is missing some. The table records approximately 1.9 million clones, just over 90% of them present only once. Material: naive CD8+ T cells from PBMCs. These receptors originate from a man in his late teens or twenties in good health. Some clones in this sample may be carry-over from other donors' samples. Both conserved end residues are part of each CDR3. D genes are given only for firm matches. For some rows the clone size is stated as once, few or many, or as a class when expanded; others skip it.

16	TRBV7-9	TRBJ2-3	TRBD2	.	CASSWGTSGRTDTQYF	TGTGCCAGCAGCTGGGGGACTAGCGGGAGAACAGATACGCAGTATTTT
15	TRBV28	TRBJ1-5	.	.	CASSLTANRDQPQHF	TGTGCCAGCAGCCTCACGGCTAACAGGGATCAGCCCCAGCATTTT
12	TRBV2	TRBJ2-1	TRBD2	.	CASRGGFYEQFF	TGTGCCAGCCGCGGGGGGTTCTATGAGCAGTTCTTC
15	TRBV19	TRBJ2-1	.	.	CASSTLEGVNHEQFF	TGTGCCAGTAGTACCCTAGAAGGAGTCAACCATGAGCAGTTCTTC
14	TRBV9	TRBJ2-7	.	.	CASSVEGASYEQYF	TGTGCCAGCAGCGTAGAGGGCGCGTCCTACGAGCAGTACTTC
16	TRBV9	TRBJ2-5	TRBD2	.	CASSVVSGGLGETQYF	TGTGCCAGCAGCGTAGTATCGGGGGGGCTTGGAGAGACCCAGTACTTC
14	TRBV6-5	TRBJ2-1	.	once	CASSYQDAYNEQFF	TGTGCCAGCAGTTATCAGGACGCATACAATGAGCAGTTCTTC
13	TRBV19	TRBJ2-1	TRBD1	.	CASSTGVDNEQFF	TGTGCCAGTAGCACAGGGGTAGACAATGAGCAGTTCTTC
15	TRBV28	TRBJ2-1	.	.	CASSTVGYLHNEQFF	TGTGCCAGCAGTACAGTTGGCTACCTACACAATGAGCAGTTCTTC
15	TRBV2	TRBJ2-6	.	.	CASRGYISGANVLTF	TGTGCCAGCAGAGGGTATATCTCTGGGGCCAACGTCCTGACTTTC
11	TRBV27	TRBJ2-7	.	few	CASRGLYEQYF	TGTGCCAGCAGGGGCCTGTACGAGCAGTACTTC
16	TRBV7-8	TRBJ2-2	TRBD1	.	CASSLVRRGLAGELFF	TGTGCCAGCAGCTTAGTTCGCAGGGGGCTTGCCGGGGAGCTGTTTTTT
17	TRBV12-5	TRBJ2-5	TRBD2	.	CASGLPRGASGRETQYF	TGTGCTAGTGGTTTGCCTCGTGGGGCTAGCGGGAGGGAGACCCAGTACTTC
11	TRBV28	TRBJ2-5	.	.	CASTPGGPQYF	TGTGCCAGCACACCTGGCGGTCCCCAGTACTTC
14	TRBV27	TRBJ2-3	.	.	CATAWGAAGDTQYF	TGTGCCACGGCCTGGGGGGCCGCTGGGGATACGCAGTATTTT
13	TRBV5-8	TRBJ2-7	.	.	CASGGGSGYEQYF	TGTGCCAGCGGGGGAGGCAGCGGCTACGAGCAGTACTTC
14	TRBV28	TRBJ1-5	TRBD1	.	CASSVQGADQPQHF	TGTGCCAGCAGTGTACAGGGGGCGGATCAGCCCCAGCATTTT
12	TRBV30	TRBJ2-7	.	once	CAWSVVSYEQYF	TGTGCCTGGAGTGTAGTGTCCTACGAGCAGTACTTC
16	TRBV7-9	TRBJ2-3	TRBD2	.	CASTWTGTTSTDTQYF	TGTGCCAGCACCTGGACCGGGACTACGAGCACAGATACGCAGTATTTT
16	TRBV13	TRBJ2-1	.	.	CASSPPPLSSYNEQFF	TGTGCCAGCAGCCCCCCTCCGCTAAGCTCCTACAATGAGCAGTTCTTC
14	TRBV2	TRBJ2-5	.	.	CASSWASGKETQYF	TGTGCCAGCTCTTGGGCGAGCGGCAAAGAGACCCAGTACTTC
14	TRBV6-5	TRBJ2-6	.	.	CASGPPGGANVLTF	TGTGCCAGCGGACCCCCGGGCGGGGCCAACGTCCTGACTTTC
18	TRBV4-3	TRBJ2-1	TRBD2	.	CASSQEGLAGVSYNEQFF	TGCGCCAGCAGCCAAGAGGGCCTAGCGGGTGTCTCCTACAATGAGCAGTTCTTC
14	TRBV4-3	TRBJ1-1	.	.	CASSQEGTYTEAFF	TGCGCCAGCAGCCAAGAGGGTACGTACACTGAAGCTTTCTTT
12	TRBV30	TRBJ2-7	TRBD1	.	CAWSPGGYEQYF	TGTGCCTGGAGCCCAGGGGGCTACGAGCAGTACTTC
15	TRBV28	TRBJ1-5	.	.	CASVAGHYSNQPQHF	TGTGCCAGCGTAGCGGGGCACTATAGCAATCAGCCCCAGCATTTT
14	TRBV19	TRBJ2-3	TRBD2	.	CASTTGGWTDTQYF	TGTGCCAGTACTACGGGAGGGTGGACAGATACGCAGTATTTT
15	TRBV6-6	TRBJ2-7	.	.	CASSYSPADAYEQYF	TGTGCCAGCAGTTACTCCCCAGCGGACGCCTACGAGCAGTACTTC
13	TRBV7-9	TRBJ1-2	.	.	CASSLGPDYGYTF	TGTGCCAGCAGCTTAGGACCGGACTATGGCTACACCTTC
17	TRBV10-3	TRBJ1-5	.	.	CAISVKYPDTGNQPQHF	TGTGCCATCAGCGTCAAATACCCGGACACTGGCAATCAGCCCCAGCATTTT
15	TRBV28	TRBJ1-4	.	.	CASSLSDGREEKLFF	TGTGCCAGCAGTTTATCGGACGGACGGGAAGAAAAACTGTTTTTT
12	TRBV19	TRBJ2-1	.	.	CASSMGTNEQFF	TGTGCCAGTAGTATGGGGACCAATGAGCAGTTCTTC
12	TRBV9	TRBJ2-1	.	.	CASSEGLNEQFF	TGTGCCAGCAGCGAGGGGCTGAATGAGCAGTTCTTC
13	TRBV6-1	TRBJ1-1	.	.	CASKEGLGTEAFF	TGTGCCAGCAAGGAGGGATTAGGCACTGAAGCTTTCTTT
15	TRBV6-6	TRBJ1-1	.	.	CASSYFQGPGTEAFF	TGTGCCAGCAGTTACTTTCAGGGTCCTGGCACTGAAGCTTTCTTT
15	TRBV28	TRBJ2-2	.	.	CASSLWDGDHGELFF	TGTGCCAGCAGTTTGTGGGATGGGGACCACGGGGAGCTGTTTTTT
18	TRBV4-1	TRBJ2-4	TRBD2	.	CASSQGLAGGLAKNIQYF	TGCGCCAGCAGCCAAGGACTAGCGGGAGGGCTAGCCAAAAACATTCAGTACTTC
16	TRBV21-1	TRBJ2-7	.	.	CASSKALYRVDYEQYF	TGTGCCAGCAGCAAAGCGCTTTATAGGGTGGACTACGAGCAGTACTTC
13	TRBV6-4	TRBJ1-5	.	.	CASSDSQDQPQHF	TGTGCCAGCAGTGACTCGCAAGACCAGCCCCAGCATTTT
14	TRBV4-1	TRBJ2-7	TRBD1	.	CASSQNRGLYEQYF	TGCGCCAGCAGCCAGAACAGGGGGCTCTACGAGCAGTACTTC
16	TRBV5-4	TRBJ2-1	TRBD2	.	CASSLKPGGIFHEQFF	TGTGCCAGCAGCCTAAAGCCGGGAGGGATTTTCCATGAGCAGTTCTTC
15	TRBV2	TRBJ2-5	.	.	CASTDPGQYQETQYF	TGTGCCAGCACTGACCCCGGGCAGTACCAAGAGACCCAGTACTTC
18	TRBV5-1	TRBJ2-3	TRBD2	.	CASSLDLAGGFGTDTQYF	TGCGCCAGCAGCTTGGACCTAGCGGGAGGGTTCGGCACAGATACGCAGTATTTT
15	TRBV27	TRBJ2-3	.	.	CASSLYGQTTDTQYF	TGTGCCAGCAGTTTATATGGACAGACAACAGATACGCAGTATTTT
16	TRBV6-5	TRBJ2-2	.	.	CASSYSRLANTGELFF	TGTGCCAGCAGTTACTCGAGGCTGGCGAACACCGGGGAGCTGTTTTTT
15	TRBV19	TRBJ2-5	TRBD1	.	CASSQWGTGRETQYF	TGTGCCAGTAGTCAATGGGGGACAGGGCGAGAGACCCAGTACTTC
14	TRBV30	TRBJ1-2	.	.	CAWSAVGGRLGYTF	TGTGCCTGGAGTGCCGTGGGGGGCAGGTTAGGCTACACCTTC
12	TRBV5-6	TRBJ2-1	.	.	CASSLLGGQKFF	TGTGCCAGCAGCCTCCTAGGGGGGCAAAAGTTCTTC
11	TRBV10-2	TRBJ1-2	.	.	CAQQQTYGYTF	TGCGCCCAGCAGCAGACCTATGGCTACACCTTC
19	TRBV12-2	TRBJ1-3	.	once	CASRLDLGTSGGSGNTIYF	TGTGCAAGTCGCTTAGACCTTGGGACGTCAGGGGGCTCTGGAAACACCATATATTTT
13	TRBV28	TRBJ2-7	TRBD2	.	CASTLAGEDEQYF	TGTGCCAGCACCTTAGCGGGAGAGGACGAGCAGTACTTC
17	TRBV5-1	TRBJ1-4	TRBD1	.	CASSPADRGGPNEKLFF	TGCGCCAGCAGCCCGGCGGACAGGGGAGGACCTAATGAAAAACTGTTTTTT
15	TRBV11-2	TRBJ1-2	.	.	CASSLGAAPNYGYTF	TGTGCCAGCAGCTTAGGGGCAGCACCGAACTATGGCTACACCTTC
18	TRBV6-1	TRBJ1-5	.	.	CASSESPRGLSGNQPQHF	TGTGCCAGCAGTGAAAGTCCTCGGGGTCTTTCGGGCAATCAGCCCCAGCATTTT
15	TRBV6-6	TRBJ2-4	.	.	CASSYSEGTKNIQYF	TGTGCCAGCAGTTACTCAGAAGGGACCAAAAACATTCAGTACTTC
16	TRBV9	TRBJ2-2	.	.	CASSLSRDTMTGELFF	TGTGCCAGCAGCTTGAGCCGGGACACGATGACCGGGGAGCTGTTTTTT
12	TRBV9	TRBJ2-7	.	.	CASSGGGYEQYF	TGTGCCAGCAGCGGCGGCGGTTACGAGCAGTACTTC
13	TRBV19	TRBJ1-1	.	.	CASSMVWGTEAFF	TGTGCCAGTAGTATGGTTTGGGGGACTGAAGCTTTCTTT
14	TRBV7-9	TRBJ2-5	.	.	CASSLVGSPETQYF	TGTGCCAGCAGCTTAGTTGGCTCCCCAGAGACCCAGTACTTC